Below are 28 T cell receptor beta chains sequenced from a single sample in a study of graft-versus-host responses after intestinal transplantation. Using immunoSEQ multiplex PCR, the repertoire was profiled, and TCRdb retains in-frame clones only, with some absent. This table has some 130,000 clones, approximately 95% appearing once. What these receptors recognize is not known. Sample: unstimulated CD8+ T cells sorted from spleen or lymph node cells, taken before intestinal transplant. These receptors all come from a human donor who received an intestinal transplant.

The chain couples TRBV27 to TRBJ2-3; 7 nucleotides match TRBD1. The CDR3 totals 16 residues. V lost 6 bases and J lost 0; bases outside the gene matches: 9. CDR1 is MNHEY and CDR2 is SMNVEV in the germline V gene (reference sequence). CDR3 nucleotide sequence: TGTGCCAGCAGCCCCACCGGGACAGCTAGCACAGATACGCAGTATTTT. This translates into CASSPTGTASTDTQYF.

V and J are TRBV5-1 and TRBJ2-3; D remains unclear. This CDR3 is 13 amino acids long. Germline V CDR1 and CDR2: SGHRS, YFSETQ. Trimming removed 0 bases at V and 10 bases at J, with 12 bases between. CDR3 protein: CASSLGPQPAQYF. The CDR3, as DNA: TGCGCCAGCAGCTTGGGCCCACAACCCGCGCAGTATTTT.

The chain's CDR3 is CASSLVASTGNEQFF. In nucleotides, the CDR3 is TGTGCCAGCAGCTTGGTGGCTAGCACTGGAAATGAGCAGTTCTTC. The chain combines TRBV7-3 with TRBJ2-1, with D possibly being TRBD2 (5 bases). The V gene lost 3 bases and the J gene lost 7 bases, with 16 bases spanning the gap. CDR3 length equals 15 residues. CDR1 and CDR2 from the germline V gene are SGHTA and FQGTGA.

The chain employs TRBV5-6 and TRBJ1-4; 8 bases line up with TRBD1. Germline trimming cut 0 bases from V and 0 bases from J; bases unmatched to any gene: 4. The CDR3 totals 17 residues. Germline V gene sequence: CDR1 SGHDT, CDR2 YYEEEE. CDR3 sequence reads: CASSLVRGPATNEKLFF. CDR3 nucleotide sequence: TGTGCCAGCAGCTTGGTCAGGGGGCCGGCAACTAATGAAAAACTGTTTTTT.

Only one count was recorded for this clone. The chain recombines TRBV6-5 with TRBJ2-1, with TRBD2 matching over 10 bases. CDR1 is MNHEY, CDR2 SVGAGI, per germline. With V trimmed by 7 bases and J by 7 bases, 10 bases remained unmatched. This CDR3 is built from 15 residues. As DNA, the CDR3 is TGTGCCAGCACCCGAAGCGGGAGGGCCTGGAATGAGCAGTTCTTC. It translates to CASTRSGRAWNEQFF.

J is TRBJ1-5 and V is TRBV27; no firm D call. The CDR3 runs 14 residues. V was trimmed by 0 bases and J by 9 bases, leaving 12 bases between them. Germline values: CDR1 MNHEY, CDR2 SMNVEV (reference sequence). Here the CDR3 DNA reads TGTGCCAGCAGTTTATCGGGAGGGTTTTGGCCCCAGCATTTT. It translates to CASSLSGGFWPQHF.

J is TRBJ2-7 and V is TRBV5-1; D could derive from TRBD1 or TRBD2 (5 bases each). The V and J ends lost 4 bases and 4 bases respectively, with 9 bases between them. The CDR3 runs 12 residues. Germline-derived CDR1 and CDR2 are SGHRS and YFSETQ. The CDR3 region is CASSAGGYEQYF. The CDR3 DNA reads TGCGCCAGCAGCGCTGGGGGTTACGAGCAGTACTTC.

The CDR3: CASSFTARNPYGYTF. The CDR3 coding sequence is TGTGCCAGCAGTTTTACAGCCCGTAACCCCTATGGCTACACCTTC. This chain uses TRBV27 with TRBJ1-2; D is undetermined. The CDR3 consists of 15 residues. Looked up from germline, CDR1 is MNHEY and CDR2 is SMNVEV (reference sequence). V lost 3 bases and J 4 bases, leaving 15 bases between the germline ends.

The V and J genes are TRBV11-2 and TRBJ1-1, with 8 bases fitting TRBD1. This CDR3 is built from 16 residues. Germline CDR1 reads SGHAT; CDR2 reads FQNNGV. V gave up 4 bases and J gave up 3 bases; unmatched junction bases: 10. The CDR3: CASSSLSRGLDTEAFF. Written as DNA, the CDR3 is TGTGCCAGCAGCTCACTAAGCAGGGGGCTGGACACTGAAGCTTTCTTT. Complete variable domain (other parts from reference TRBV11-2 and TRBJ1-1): EAGVAQSPRYKIIEKRQSVAFWCNPISGHATLYWYQQILGQGPKLLIQFQNNGVVDDSQLPKDRFSAERLKGVDSTLKIQPAKLEDSAVYLCASSSLSRGLDTEAFFGQGTRLTVV.

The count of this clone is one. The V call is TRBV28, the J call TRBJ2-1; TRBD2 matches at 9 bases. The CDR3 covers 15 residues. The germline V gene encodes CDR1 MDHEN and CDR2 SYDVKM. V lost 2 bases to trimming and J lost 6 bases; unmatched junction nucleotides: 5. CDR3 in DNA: TGTGCCAGCAGTTTAGGGGCGGGAGGGCGCAATGAGCAGTTCTTC. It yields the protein CASSLGAGGRNEQFF.

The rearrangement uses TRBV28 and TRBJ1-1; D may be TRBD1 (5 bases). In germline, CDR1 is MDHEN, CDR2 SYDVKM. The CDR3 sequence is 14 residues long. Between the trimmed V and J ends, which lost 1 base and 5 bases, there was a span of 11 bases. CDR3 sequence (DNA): TGTGCCAGCAGTTTATCGCCCGGGACGACTGAAGCTTTCTTT. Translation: CASSLSPGTTEAFF.

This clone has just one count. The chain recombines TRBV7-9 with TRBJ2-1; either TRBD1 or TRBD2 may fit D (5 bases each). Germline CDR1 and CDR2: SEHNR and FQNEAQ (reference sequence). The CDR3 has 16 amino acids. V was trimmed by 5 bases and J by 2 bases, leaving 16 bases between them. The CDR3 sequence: CASSPIGTVPYNEQFF. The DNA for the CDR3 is TGTGCCAGCAGCCCCATCGGGACGGTGCCCTACAATGAGCAGTTCTTC.

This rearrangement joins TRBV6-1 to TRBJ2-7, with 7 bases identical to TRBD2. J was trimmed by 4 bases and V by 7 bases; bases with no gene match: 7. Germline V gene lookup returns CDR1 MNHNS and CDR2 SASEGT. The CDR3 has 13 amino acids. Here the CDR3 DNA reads TGTGCCAGCATGCTGGGAGGGGCATACGAGCAGTACTTC. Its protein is CASMLGGAYEQYF.

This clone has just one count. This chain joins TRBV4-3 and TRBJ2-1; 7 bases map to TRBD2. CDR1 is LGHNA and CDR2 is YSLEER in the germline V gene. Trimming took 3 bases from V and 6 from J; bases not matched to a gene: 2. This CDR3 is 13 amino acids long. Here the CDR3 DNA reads TGCGCCAGCAGCCAGGGACTACTCAATGAGCAGTTCTTC. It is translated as CASSQGLLNEQFF.

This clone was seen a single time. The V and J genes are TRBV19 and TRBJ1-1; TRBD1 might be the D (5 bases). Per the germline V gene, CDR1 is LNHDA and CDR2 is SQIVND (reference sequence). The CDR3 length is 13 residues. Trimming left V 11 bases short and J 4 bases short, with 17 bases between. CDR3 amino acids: CAGKFRDSTEAFF. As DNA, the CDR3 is TGTGCCGGAAAATTCAGGGACTCCACTGAAGCTTTCTTT. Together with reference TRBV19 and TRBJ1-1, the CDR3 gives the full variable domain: DGGITQSPKYLFRKEGQNVTLSCEQNLNHDAMYWYRQDPGQGLRLIYYSQIVNDFQKGDIAEGYSVSREKKESFPLTVTSAQKNPTAFYLCAGKFRDSTEAFFGQGTRLTVV.

CDR3 nucleotide sequence: TGTGCCAGCAACTTGGACGGTTCGAGCTCCTACGAGCAGTACTTC. This sequence encodes CASNLDGSSSYEQYF. The rearrangement joins TRBV9 to TRBJ2-7, with D unresolved. CDR1 SGDLS and CDR2 YYNGEE come from the germline V gene. This CDR3 spans 15 amino acids. The V and J ends lost 6 bases and 0 bases respectively, with 16 bases between them.

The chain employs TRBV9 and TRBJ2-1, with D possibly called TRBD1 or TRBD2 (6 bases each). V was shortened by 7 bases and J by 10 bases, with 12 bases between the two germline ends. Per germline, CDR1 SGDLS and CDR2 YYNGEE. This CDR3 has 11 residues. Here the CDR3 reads CASQRGVEQFF. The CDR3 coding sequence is TGTGCCAGCCAGAGGGGGGTCGAGCAGTTCTTC.

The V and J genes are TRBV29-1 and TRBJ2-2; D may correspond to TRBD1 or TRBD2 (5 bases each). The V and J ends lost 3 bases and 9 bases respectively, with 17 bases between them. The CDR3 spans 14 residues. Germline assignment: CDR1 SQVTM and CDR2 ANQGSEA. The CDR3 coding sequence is TGCAGCGTTGATTTGGGGGACGGGCAAAGGGAGCTGTTTTTT. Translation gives CSVDLGDGQRELFF.

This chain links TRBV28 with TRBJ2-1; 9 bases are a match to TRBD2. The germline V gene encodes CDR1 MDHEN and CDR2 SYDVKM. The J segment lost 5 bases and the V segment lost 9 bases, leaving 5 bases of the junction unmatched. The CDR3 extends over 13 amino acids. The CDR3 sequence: CASGTSWDNEQFF. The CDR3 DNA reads TGTGCCAGTGGGACTAGCTGGGACAATGAGCAGTTCTTC.

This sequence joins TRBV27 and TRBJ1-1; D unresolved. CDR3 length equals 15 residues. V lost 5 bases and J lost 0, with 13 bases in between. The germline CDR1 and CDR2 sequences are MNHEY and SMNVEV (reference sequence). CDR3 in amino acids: CASSPPQLMNTEAFF. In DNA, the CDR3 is TGTGCCAGCAGTCCTCCGCAACTAATGAACACTGAAGCTTTCTTT.

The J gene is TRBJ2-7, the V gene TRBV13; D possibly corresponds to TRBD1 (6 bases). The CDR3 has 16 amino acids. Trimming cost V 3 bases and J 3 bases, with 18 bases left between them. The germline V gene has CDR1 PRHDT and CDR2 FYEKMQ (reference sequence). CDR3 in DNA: TGTGCCAGCAGCTTTGACAGGAGCGCCTCCCTCTACGAGCAGTACTTC. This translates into CASSFDRSASLYEQYF.

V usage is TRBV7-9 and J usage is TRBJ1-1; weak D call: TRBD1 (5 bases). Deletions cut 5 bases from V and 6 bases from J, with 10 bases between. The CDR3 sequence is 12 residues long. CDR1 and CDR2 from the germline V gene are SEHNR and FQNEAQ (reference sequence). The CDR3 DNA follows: TGTGCCAGCAGCCCACCCAGGGCTGAAGCTTTCTTT. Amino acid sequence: CASSPPRAEAFF.

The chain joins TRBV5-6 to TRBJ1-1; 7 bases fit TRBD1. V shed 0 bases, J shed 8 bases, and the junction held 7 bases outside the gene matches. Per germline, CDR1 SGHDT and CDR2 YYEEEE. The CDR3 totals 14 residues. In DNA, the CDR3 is TGTGCCAGCAGCTTGGGTACTTGGGGACAGGAAGCTTTCTTT. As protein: CASSLGTWGQEAFF.

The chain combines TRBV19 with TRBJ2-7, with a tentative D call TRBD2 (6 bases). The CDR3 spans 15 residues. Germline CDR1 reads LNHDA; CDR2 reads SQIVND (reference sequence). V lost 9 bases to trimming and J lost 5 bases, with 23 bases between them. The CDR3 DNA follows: TGTGCCAGCCGAATTAGCGGAGGAGGGGTCCACGAGCAGTACTTC. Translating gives CASRISGGGVHEQYF.

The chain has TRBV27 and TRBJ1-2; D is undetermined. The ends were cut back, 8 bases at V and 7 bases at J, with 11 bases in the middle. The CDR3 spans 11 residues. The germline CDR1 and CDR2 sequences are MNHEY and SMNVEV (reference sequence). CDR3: CASSGAFGYTF. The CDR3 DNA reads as TGTGCCAGCTCGGGCGCCTTTGGCTACACCTTC.

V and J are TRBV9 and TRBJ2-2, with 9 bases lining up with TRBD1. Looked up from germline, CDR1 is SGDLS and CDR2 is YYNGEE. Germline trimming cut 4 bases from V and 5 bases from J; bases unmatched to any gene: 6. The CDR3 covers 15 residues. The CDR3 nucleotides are TGTGCCAGCAGCTCCCCGGGACAGGGAACCGGGGAGCTGTTTTTT. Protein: CASSSPGQGTGELFF. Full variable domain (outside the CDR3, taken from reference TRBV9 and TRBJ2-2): DSGVTQTPKHLITATGQRVTLRCSPRSGDLSVYWYQQSLDQGLQFLIQYYNGEERAKGNILERFSAQQFPDLHSELNLSSLELGDSALYFCASSSPGQGTGELFFGEGSRLTVL.

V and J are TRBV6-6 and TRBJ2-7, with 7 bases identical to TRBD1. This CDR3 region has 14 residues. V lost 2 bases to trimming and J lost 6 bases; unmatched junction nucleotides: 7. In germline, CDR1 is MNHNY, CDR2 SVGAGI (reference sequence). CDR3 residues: CASSYGIGTAEQYF. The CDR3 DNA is TGTGCCAGCAGTTACGGGATCGGGACAGCCGAGCAGTACTTC.

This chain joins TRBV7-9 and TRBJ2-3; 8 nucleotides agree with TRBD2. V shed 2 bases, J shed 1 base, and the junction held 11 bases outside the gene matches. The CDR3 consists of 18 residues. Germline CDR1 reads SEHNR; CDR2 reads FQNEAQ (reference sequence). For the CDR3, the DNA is TGTGCCAGCAGCTTAACTAGCGGACCTATACGTGGCACAGATACGCAGTATTTT. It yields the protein CASSLTSGPIRGTDTQYF. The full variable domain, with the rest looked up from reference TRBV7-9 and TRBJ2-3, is DTGVSQNPRHKITKRGQNVTFRCDPISEHNRLYWYRQTLGQGPEFLTYFQNEAQLEKSRLLSDRFSAERPKGSFSTLEIQRTEQGDSAMYLCASSLTSGPIRGTDTQYFGPGTRLTVL.